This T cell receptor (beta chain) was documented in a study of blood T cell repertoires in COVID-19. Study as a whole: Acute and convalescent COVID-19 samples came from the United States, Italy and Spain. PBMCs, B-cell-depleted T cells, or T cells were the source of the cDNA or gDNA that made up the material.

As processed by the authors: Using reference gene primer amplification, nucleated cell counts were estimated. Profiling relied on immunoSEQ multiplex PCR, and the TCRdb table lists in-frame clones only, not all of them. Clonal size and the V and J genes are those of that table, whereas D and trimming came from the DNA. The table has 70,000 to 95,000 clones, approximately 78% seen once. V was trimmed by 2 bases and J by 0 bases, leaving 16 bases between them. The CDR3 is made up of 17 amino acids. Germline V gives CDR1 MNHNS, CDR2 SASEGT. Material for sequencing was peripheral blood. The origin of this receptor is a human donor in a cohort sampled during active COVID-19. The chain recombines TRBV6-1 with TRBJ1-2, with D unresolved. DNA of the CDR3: TGTGCCAGCAGTGAACTCCCGGCTAGAAGAGCTAACTATGGCTACACCTTC. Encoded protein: CASSELPARRANYGYTF.